The 20 T cell receptor beta chains given below trace back to one sample, sequenced in a study of patients and donors after allogeneic stem cell transplantation. Using its own MiXCR run on the RT-PCR reads, TCRdb lists one record per CDR3 protein. Of hundreds of thousands of distinct CDR3 sequences in the sample, approximately 16% were seen once. The sample consisted of blood, either unsorted or a sorted T cell fraction (not recorded which). These receptors were taken from a human donor who was either an allogeneic HSCT recipient or a stem cell or donor lymphocyte infusion donor (not recorded which). It is not recorded whose cells these are; they may come from a transplant donor.

The rearrangement uses TRBV12-3 or TRBV12-4 and TRBJ1-1; D ambiguous. V was shortened by 6 bases and J by 5 bases, with 16 bases between the two germline ends. The CDR3 extends over 14 amino acids. CDR3 sequence: CASSRDPTGTEAFF. DNA of the CDR3: TGTGCCAGCAGCCGAGACCCTACGGGGACTGAAGCTTTCTTT.

This clonotype was counted between two and nine times. The V and J genes are TRBV6-2 or TRBV6-3 and TRBJ2-2; a possible D gene is TRBD2 (6 bases). The CDR3 runs to 15 residues. Germline lookup yields CDR1 MNHEY and CDR2 SVGEGT. Trimming cost V 0 bases and J 4 bases, with 9 bases left between them. The CDR3 protein is CASSYSEGSTGELFF. CDR3 coding DNA: TGTGCCAGCAGTTACTCGGAGGGTTCCACCGGGGAGCTGTTTTTT.

J is TRBJ1-2 and V is TRBV27, with D tentatively TRBD1 (5 bases). V lost 6 bases and J 7 bases, leaving 18 bases between the germline ends. This CDR3 comprises 14 residues. CDR1 is MNHEY and CDR2 is SMNVEV in the germline V gene (reference sequence). The CDR3 DNA is TGTGCCAGCAGAGGGGCAGGCCCGCCTAGTGGCTACACCTTC. Residues: CASRGAGPPSGYTF.

This clonotype has more than one count but fewer than ten. V usage is TRBV10-3 and J usage is TRBJ2-5; 10 bases are shared with TRBD1. The CDR3 spans 18 residues. Germline-derived CDR1 and CDR2 are ENHRY and SYGVKD. V was clipped by 0 bases and J by 2 bases; unmatched bases: 9. The CDR3 protein is CAISESLPGQGKQETQYF. In nucleotides, the CDR3 is TGTGCCATCAGTGAGTCGCTCCCGGGACAGGGGAAACAAGAGACCCAGTACTTC.

The rearrangement uses TRBV15 and TRBJ1-2; 7 nucleotides agree with TRBD1. Germline assignment: CDR1 LNHNV and CDR2 YYDKDF (reference sequence). This CDR3 is 15 amino acids long. V lost 1 base and J lost 2; bases outside the gene matches: 4. The CDR3 loop is CATSRGQGLNYGYTF. As DNA, the CDR3 is TGTGCCACCAGCAGAGGACAGGGACTAAACTATGGCTACACCTTC.

V and J are TRBV11-2 and TRBJ1-1; D perhaps matches TRBD1 (6 bases). Germline CDR1 and CDR2: SGHAT and FQNNGV. The CDR3 consists of 14 residues. Trimming took 3 bases from V and 2 from J, leaving 10 bases between them. CDR3 sequence reads: CASSFYRVNTEAFF. The DNA of the CDR3 is TGTGCCAGCAGCTTTTACAGGGTTAACACTGAAGCTTTCTTT.

The chain links TRBV18 to TRBJ2-7; 8 nucleotides match TRBD1. The germline CDR1 and CDR2 sequences are KGHSH and LQKENI. The CDR3 extends over 15 amino acids. V shed 4 bases and J 2 bases; nucleotides not matched to a gene: 7. In DNA, the CDR3 is TGTGCCAGCTCACTAAGACAGGGGCCCACCTACGAGCAGTACTTC. Translated, it gives CASSLRQGPTYEQYF. Together with reference TRBV18 and TRBJ2-7, the CDR3 gives the full variable domain: NAGVMQNPRHLVRRRGQEARLRCSPMKGHSHVYWYRQLPEEGLKFMVYLQKENIIDESGMPKERFSAEFPKEGPSILRIQQVVRGDSAAYFCASSLRQGPTYEQYFGPGTRLTVT.

The chain couples TRBV28 to TRBJ2-7, with D tentatively TRBD1 or TRBD2 (6 bases each). Trimming stripped 7 bases from V and 3 bases from J, with 16 bases between. This CDR3 has 14 amino acids. Germline values: CDR1 MDHEN, CDR2 SYDVKM. DNA for the CDR3: TGTGCCAGCACAACAAGGGGGGAAGGCTACGAGCAGTACTTC. Its translation is CASTTRGEGYEQYF.

In this sample, this clonotype turned up a few times. This rearrangement joins TRBV20-1 to TRBJ1-6; D gene unclear. The germline gives CDR1 DFQATT, CDR2 SNEGSKA (reference sequence). Trimming pared 1 base from V and 0 bases from J, leaving 7 bases between. The CDR3 extends over 15 amino acids. CDR3 sequence: CSARVVSSYNSPLHF. CDR3 in DNA: TGCAGTGCTAGAGTCGTGAGCTCCTATAATTCACCCCTCCACTTT.

This clonotype has only a few counts. The chain uses TRBV25-1 and TRBJ2-1; TRBD2 aligns across 7 bases. This CDR3 is 14 amino acids long. Germline trimming cut 5 bases from V and 6 bases from J; bases unmatched to any gene: 7. In germline, CDR1 is MGHDK, CDR2 SYGVNS. The CDR3 DNA reads as TGTGCCAGCAGTTGGGGCGGGGGTTCCAATGAGCAGTTCTTC. This translates into CASSWGGGSNEQFF.

This clonotype was counted ten times or more. V gene TRBV5-1 combines with J gene TRBJ2-7, with D unresolved. The CDR3 extends over 14 amino acids. Germline CDR1 reads SGHRS; CDR2 reads YFSETQ. With 1 base removed from V and 3 bases from J, the gap between germline ends came to 11 bases. This CDR3 reads CASSLNRVVYEQYF. CDR3 DNA: TGCGCCAGCAGCTTGAATAGGGTGGTCTACGAGCAGTACTTC.

This chain uses TRBV7-2 with TRBJ1-2; 11 nucleotides agree with TRBD1. The V and J ends lost 5 bases and 5 bases, in that order; junction bases with no gene match: 7. The germline V gene has CDR1 SGHTA and CDR2 FQGNSA. The CDR3 loop spans 15 amino acids. CDR3: CASSPRTGGWYGYTF. The CDR3, as DNA: TGTGCCAGCAGCCCCCGGACAGGGGGCTGGTATGGCTACACCTTC.

This clonotype was detected a few times. The chain joins TRBV2 to TRBJ1-1; possible D gene TRBD1, 6 bases. CDR3 length: 15 residues. Trimming removed 7 bases from V and 7 bases from J, with 22 bases in between. Germline CDR1 SNHLY, CDR2 FYNNEI. Written as DNA, the CDR3 is TGTGCCAGCAAAATAATGGGGGCAGAGGAGGGTGAAGCTTTCTTT. This encodes CASKIMGAEEGEAFF.

This clonotype showed up just a few times. The CDR3 sequence: CASYGRVGEKLFF. For the CDR3, the DNA is TGTGCCAGCTACGGCAGGGTCGGGGAAAAACTGTTTTTT. The chain carries TRBV6-1 and TRBJ1-4, with D possibly being TRBD1 (5 bases). The CDR3 sequence is 13 residues long. Per germline, CDR1 MNHNS and CDR2 SASEGT. With 8 bases removed from V and 8 bases from J, the gap between germline ends came to 15 bases.

The table lists this clonotype with a few counts. The rearrangement joins TRBV2 to TRBJ2-2, with D uncertain. CDR3 length: 13 residues. Trimming stripped 5 bases from V and 4 bases from J, with 8 bases between. CDR1 and CDR2 from the germline V gene are SNHLY and FYNNEI. The CDR3 is CASSYYSTGELFF. The DNA for the CDR3 is TGTGCCAGCAGTTATTACTCCACCGGGGAGCTGTTTTTT.

This clonotype came up a few times. This chain joins TRBV20-1 and TRBJ2-3; TRBD2 matches 12 bases. Germline V gene data show CDR1 as DFQATT and CDR2 as SNEGSKA (reference sequence). This CDR3 is built from 16 residues. V shed 5 bases and J 4 bases; nucleotides not matched to a gene: 10. CDR3 bases: TGCAGTGCTGGAGCTCGGACTAGCGGGATAGCAGATACGCAGTATTTT. Protein product: CSAGARTSGIADTQYF.

This sequence joins TRBV9 and TRBJ2-1; D gene unclear. V was clipped by 3 bases and J by 2 bases, with 15 bases between them. This CDR3 is 16 amino acids long. Germline V gene sequence: CDR1 SGDLS, CDR2 YYNGEE. For the CDR3, the DNA is TGTGCCAGCAGCGAGCTGACACGCGACGCCTACAATGAGCAGTTCTTC. This codes for CASSELTRDAYNEQFF.

This chain joins TRBV7-2 and TRBJ2-1; D remains ambiguous. V was shortened by 5 bases and J by 8 bases, with 16 bases between the two germline ends. The CDR3 spans 14 residues. Germline lookup yields CDR1 SGHTA and CDR2 FQGNSA. The CDR3 DNA reads as TGTGCCAGCAGCCCCGAAATTTTCTGGTATGAGCAGTTCTTC. It translates to CASSPEIFWYEQFF.

The chain uses TRBV20-1 and TRBJ1-5; D is possibly TRBD1 (6 bases). This CDR3 is built from 15 residues. Trimming removed 2 bases at V and 0 bases at J, with 11 bases between. CDR1 and CDR2 (germline): DFQATT, SNEGSKA (reference sequence). Written as DNA, the CDR3 is TGCAGTGCTAGACAGGGGTCGAATAGCAATCAGCCCCAGCATTTT. It translates to CSARQGSNSNQPQHF.

The chain uses TRBV6-5 and TRBJ1-2, with D tentatively TRBD1 (6 bases). Germline lookup yields CDR1 MNHEY and CDR2 SVGAGI. This CDR3 comprises 15 residues. V was clipped by 1 base and J by 4 bases, with 13 bases between them. The CDR3 is CASSYFRQAFYGYTF. The CDR3 region has the DNA TGTGCCAGCAGTTACTTCCGACAGGCCTTCTATGGCTACACCTTC.